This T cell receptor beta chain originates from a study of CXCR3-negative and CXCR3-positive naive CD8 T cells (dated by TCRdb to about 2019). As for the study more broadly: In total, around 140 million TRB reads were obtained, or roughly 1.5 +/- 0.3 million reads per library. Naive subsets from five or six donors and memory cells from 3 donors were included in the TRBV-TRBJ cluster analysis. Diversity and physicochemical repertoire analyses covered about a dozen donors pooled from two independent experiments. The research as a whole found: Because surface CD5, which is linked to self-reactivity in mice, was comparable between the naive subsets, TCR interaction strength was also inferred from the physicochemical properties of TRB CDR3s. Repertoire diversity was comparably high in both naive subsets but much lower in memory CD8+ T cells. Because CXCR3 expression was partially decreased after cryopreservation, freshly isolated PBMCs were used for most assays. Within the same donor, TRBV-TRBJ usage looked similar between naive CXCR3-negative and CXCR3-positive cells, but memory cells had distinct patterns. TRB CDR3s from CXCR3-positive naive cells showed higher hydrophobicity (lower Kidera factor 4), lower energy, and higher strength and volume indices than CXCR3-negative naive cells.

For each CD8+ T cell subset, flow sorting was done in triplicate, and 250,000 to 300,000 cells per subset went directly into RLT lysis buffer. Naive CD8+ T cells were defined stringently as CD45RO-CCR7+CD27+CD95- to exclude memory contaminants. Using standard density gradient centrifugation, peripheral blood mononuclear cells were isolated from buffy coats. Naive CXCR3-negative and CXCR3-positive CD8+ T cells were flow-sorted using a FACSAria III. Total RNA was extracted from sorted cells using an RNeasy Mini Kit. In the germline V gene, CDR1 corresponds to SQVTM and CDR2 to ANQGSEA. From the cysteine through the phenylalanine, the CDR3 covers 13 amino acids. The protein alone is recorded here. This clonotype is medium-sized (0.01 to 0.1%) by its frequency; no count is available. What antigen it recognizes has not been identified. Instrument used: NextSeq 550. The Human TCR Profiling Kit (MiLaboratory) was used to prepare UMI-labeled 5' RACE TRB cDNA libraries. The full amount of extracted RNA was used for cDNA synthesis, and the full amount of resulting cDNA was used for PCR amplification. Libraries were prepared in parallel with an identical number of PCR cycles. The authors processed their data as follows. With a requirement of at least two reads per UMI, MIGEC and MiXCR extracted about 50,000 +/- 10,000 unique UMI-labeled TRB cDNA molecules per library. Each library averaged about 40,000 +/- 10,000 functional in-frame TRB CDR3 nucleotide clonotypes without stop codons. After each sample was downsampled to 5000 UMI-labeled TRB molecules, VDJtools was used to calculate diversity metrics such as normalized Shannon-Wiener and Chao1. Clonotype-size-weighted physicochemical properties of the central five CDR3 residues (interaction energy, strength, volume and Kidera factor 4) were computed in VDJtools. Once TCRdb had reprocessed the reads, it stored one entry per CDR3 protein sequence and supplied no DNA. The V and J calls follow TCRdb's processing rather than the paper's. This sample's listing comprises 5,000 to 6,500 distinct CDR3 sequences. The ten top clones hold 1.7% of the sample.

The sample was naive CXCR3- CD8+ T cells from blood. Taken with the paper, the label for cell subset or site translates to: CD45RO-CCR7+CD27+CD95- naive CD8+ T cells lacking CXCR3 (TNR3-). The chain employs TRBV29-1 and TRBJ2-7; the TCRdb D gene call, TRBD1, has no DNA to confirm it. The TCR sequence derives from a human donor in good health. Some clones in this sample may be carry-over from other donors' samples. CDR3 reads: CSVRGLSSHEQYF.